Sequencing of this TCR beta chain was carried out in a study of OX40 agonist ivuxolimab in advanced cancers. At the level of the study: Three patients, one with hepatocellular carcinoma and two with cutaneous melanoma, achieved partial responses.

Details on this clone: Its antigen is undetermined.

Study findings and constraints: A proportion of nonresponders additionally exhibited low normalized T-cell clonal expansion. Dosing at 0.1 to 3.0 mg/kg was accompanied by clonal expansion of CD4+ and CD8+ blood T cells by week 6. Researchers report that CD8+ T cells had, on average, more expanded clones than CD4+.

CDR1 is LNHNV and CDR2 is YYDKDF in the germline V gene (reference sequence). J was trimmed by 4 bases and V by 3 bases; bases with no gene match: 5. CDR3 size: 15 residues. Assay: immunoSEQ multiplex PCR; the TCRdb copy retains only in-frame clones and omits some. The sample lists about 21,000 clones; under 90% were seen once. The TCR was taken from an adult with an advanced solid tumor such as melanoma, head and neck, liver or kidney cancer. This chain connects TRBV15 to TRBJ2-1; 8 bases are shared with TRBD1. Source: CD4+ or CD8+ T cells sorted from blood, taken in a trial of the OX40 agonist ivuxolimab. Written as DNA, the CDR3 is TGTGCCACCAGCAGGGACAGGGAAGGATACAATGAGCAGTTCTTC. Translated: CATSRDREGYNEQFF. The entire variable domain, with the rest obtained from reference TRBV15 and TRBJ2-1, is as follows: DAMVIQNPRYQVTQFGKPVTLSCSQTLNHNVMYWYQQKSSQAPKLLFHYYDKDFNNEADTPDNFQSRRPNTSFCFLDIRSPGLGDTAMYLCATSRDREGYNEQFFGPGTRLTVL.